This paragraph reports one T cell receptor (beta chain). Its antigen is currently unknown. This sample is drawn from a study of Ad26.COV2.S vaccination and SARS-CoV-2 variants. Study observations and caveats: Reported findings describe substantial breadth in spike-specific CD8+ and CD4+ T cell responses following vaccination. TCR breadth and depth estimates may have understated total T cell responses. With respect to non-spike TCR breadth, vaccine and placebo recipients were similar. The study found higher spike-specific TCR breadth in vaccine than placebo recipients.

Regarding treatment: about 20 received Ad26.COV2.S at low or high dose, single or two shots; about five received placebo; per-sample allocation not given. All samples were drawn on day 63, counting from the first vaccine or placebo injection. Only in-frame clones appear in the TCRdb table, and some are missing; sequencing was by immunoSEQ multiplex PCR. The table includes around 450,000 clones, around 87% detected once. CDR3 length equals 15 residues. The V and J ends lost 5 bases and 0 bases respectively, with 10 bases between them. CDR1 is KGHDR and CDR2 is SFDVKD in the germline V gene. Source: peripheral blood, taken in a trial of Ad26.COV2.S vaccine versus placebo. The clonotype originates from a person between 18 and 59 years old who received the Ad26.COV2.S COVID-19 vaccine or a placebo. The chain combines TRBV24-1 with TRBJ1-3; no reliable D call. Written as DNA, the CDR3 is TGTGCCACCAGTGGGCTACACGTCTCTGGAAACACCATATATTTT. It is translated as CATSGLHVSGNTIYF.